The 11 T cell receptor beta chains listed next were all sequenced from one sample in a study of T cell repertoires in cytomegalovirus infection (dated by TCRdb to between 2019 and 2020). Sequenced using an Illumina HiSeq 1500. The raw public reads went through TCRdb reprocessing: fastp at Q25, MiXCR clone calling, in-frame beta chains kept. When rows share a CDR3 protein, they turn into one entry using the most common DNA and genes. This sample lists about 200,000 distinct CDR3 sequences; 9.5% were detected once. About 4.2% of the sample is held by the ten biggest clonotypes. Sequenced input: PBMCs. These receptors were taken from a human donor in good health (CMV status not recorded). Some clones in this sample may be carry-over from other donors' samples.

This clonotype was counted many times. V gene TRBV11-2 combines with J gene TRBJ2-3, with 8 nucleotides matching TRBD2. The V gene end was trimmed by 1 base and the J gene end by 1 base; junction bases not matched to a gene: 4. CDR3 length: 16 amino acids. Germline values: CDR1 SGHAT, CDR2 FQNNGV. The CDR3 DNA sequence: TGTGCCAGCAGCTTAGCGAGCGGGGGCGGCACAGATACGCAGTATTTT. Its translation is CASSLASGGGTDTQYF.

Turning to this clonotype: Being one base from a much bigger clone, this may be a read error. Here the CDR3 omits its conserved ending phenylalanine or tryptophan, so a read error is the likely source. The chain uses TRBV4-3 and TRBJ1-2, with D perhaps TRBD1 (6 bases). Germline-derived CDR1 and CDR2 are LGHNA and YSLEER. The V gene lost 2 bases and the J gene lost 7 bases, with 23 bases spanning the gap. The CDR3 spans 17 residues. CDR3 loop: CASSQTTPGAGGGGYTL. In DNA, the CDR3 is TGCGCCAGCAGCCAAACAACCCCAGGGGCCGGAGGTGGTGGCTACACCCTC.

This clonotype was seen a handful of times. The chain employs TRBV7-2 and TRBJ2-2; 8 positions agree with TRBD2. This CDR3 has 15 amino acids. CDR1 is SGHTA, CDR2 FQGNSA, per germline. The J segment lost 2 bases and the V segment lost 2 bases, leaving 1 base of the junction unmatched. The DNA of the CDR3 is TGTGCCAGCAGCTTAACTAGCGGAAACACCGGGGAGCTGTTTTTT. Protein: CASSLTSGNTGELFF.

This clonotype was found a few times. The chain joins TRBV7-3 to TRBJ1-2; maybe TRBD1 (6 bases). This CDR3 comprises 18 residues. V gave up 5 bases and J gave up 2 bases, with 24 bases separating them. Germline CDR1 reads SGHTA; CDR2 reads FQGTGA. The CDR3 nucleotides are TGTGCCAGCAGCCCCAACCGTCCTAAACAGGGTACAAACTATGGCTACACCTTC. It is translated as CASSPNRPKQGTNYGYTF.

This sequence joins TRBV11-1 and TRBJ2-7, with TRBD1 matching 7 bases. This CDR3 has 14 residues. The germline gives CDR1 SGHAT, CDR2 FQDESV (reference sequence). After removal of 5 bases from V and 4 bases from J, the junction contained 8 bases not matched to a gene. CDR3 loop: CASSAWDRKYEQYF. DNA of the CDR3: TGTGCCAGCAGCGCCTGGGACAGAAAGTACGAGCAGTACTTC.

The rearrangement links TRBV5-1 to TRBJ2-7, with 11 bases aligning to TRBD2. Germline CDR1 SGHRS, CDR2 YFSETQ. V shed 4 bases, J shed 7 bases, and the junction held 10 bases outside the gene matches. This CDR3 has 15 amino acids. This CDR3 reads CASSAPGLAVLEQYF. Written as DNA, the CDR3 is TGCGCCAGCAGCGCGCCGGGACTAGCGGTTCTTGAGCAGTACTTC.

At least ten counts were recorded for this clonotype. The V and J genes are TRBV5-8 and TRBJ2-1; D is possibly TRBD1 or TRBD2 (6 bases each). The CDR3 runs 16 residues. Germline V gives CDR1 SGHTS, CDR2 YDEGEE. Trimming removed 5 bases from V and 8 bases from J, with 23 bases in between. The CDR3 nucleotides are TGTGCCAGCAGTACTTTGAGAGGGGGGCCATCCCATGAGCAGTTCTTC. Its protein product is CASSTLRGGPSHEQFF. The full variable domain, rest sourced from reference TRBV5-8 and TRBJ2-1, is EAGVTQSPTHLIKTRGQQATLRCSPISGHTSVYWYQQALGLGLQFLLWYDEGEERNRGNFPPRFSGRQFPNYSSELNVNALELEDSALYLCASSTLRGGPSHEQFFGPGTRLTVL.

This clonotype came up a few times. The gene calls are TRBV19 and TRBJ1-2; TRBD1 aligns across 11 bases. V lost 1 base to trimming and J lost 4 bases; unmatched junction nucleotides: 2. The length of the CDR3 is 15 residues. The germline CDR1 and CDR2 sequences are LNHDA and SQIVND (reference sequence). This CDR3 is CASSIAGTGGYGYTF. In DNA form, the CDR3 reads TGTGCCAGTAGTATAGCCGGGACAGGGGGCTATGGCTACACCTTC.

This clonotype was detected ten times or more. The chain combines TRBV7-8 with TRBJ2-6, with TRBD2 as a possible D gene (5 bases). There are 20 residues in the CDR3. Germline CDR1 and CDR2: SGHVS and FQNEAQ. The V end was cut by 1 base, the J end by 0 bases, with 19 bases between. CDR3 amino acids: CASSLVTGKVSYSGANVLTF. CDR3 sequence (DNA): TGTGCCAGCAGCTTAGTAACGGGAAAGGTTTCTTACTCTGGGGCCAACGTCCTGACTTTC.

This clonotype appeared a few times. The chain employs TRBV10-3 and TRBJ2-1; 13 nucleotides match TRBD2. Trimming at V came to 10 bases and at J to 7 bases, leaving 13 bases not matched to a gene. The CDR3 length is 16 residues. The germline V gene encodes CDR1 ENHRY and CDR2 SYGVKD. Here the CDR3 DNA reads TGTGCCACCTCGGTCCAACCGGGACTAGCGGGGAATGAGCAGTTCTTC. Translating it yields CATSVQPGLAGNEQFF.

This clonotype has at least ten counts. The chain couples TRBV12-3 or TRBV12-4 to TRBJ2-7; TRBD1 might be the D (5 bases). The V and J ends lost 5 bases and 3 bases respectively, with 14 bases between them. This CDR3 is built from 14 residues. CDR3 bases: TGTGCCAGCAGTCTCAGGGTGGAACTCTACGAGCAGTACTTC. Its protein is CASSLRVELYEQYF.